This T cell receptor beta chain was identified during a study of human T cells and chemical hapten exposure. MiXCR was run by TCRdb on the RACE reads, yielding one entry per CDR3 protein. Here the sample spans about 85,000 distinct CDR3 sequences, about 8.5% being singletons. The CDR3 loop spans 14 amino acids. V lost 5 bases to trimming and J lost 6 bases; unmatched junction nucleotides: 4. Germline lookup yields CDR1 SGHTA and CDR2 FQGTGA. There are a few counts of this clonotype. Sample time point: pre-sensitization, week 0. The treatment is: therapeutic diphenylcyclopropenone sensitization with weekly scalp DPC. It was from unfractionated whole blood that total RNA was extracted.

J is TRBJ2-1 and V is TRBV7-3, with 10 nucleotides matching TRBD1. This receptor was obtained from a man in his forties with alopecia areata. Some clones in this sample may be carry-over from other donors' samples. The starting material was whole blood, obtained in connection with sensitization to the hapten diphenylcyclopropenone (DPC). The CDR3 protein is CASSPGQGFNEQFF. CDR3 DNA sequence: TGTGCCAGCAGCCCGGGACAGGGGTTCAATGAGCAGTTCTTC.